These 7 T cell receptor beta chains originate from one sample sequenced in a study of blood T cell repertoires in COVID-19. Here immunoSEQ multiplex PCR was the method, and the copy in TCRdb shows in-frame clones only, minus some. The sample lists roughly 300,000 clones; just over 90% were seen once. The sample taken for sequencing was PBMCs or T cells enriched from blood (not recorded which). Source of these receptors: a woman between 40 and 55 years old with acute COVID-19.

The V gene is TRBV11-3, the J gene TRBJ2-2, with 7 bases fitting TRBD2. The V gene's germline CDR1 is SGHNT and CDR2 YENEEA. The CDR3 is 16 residues long. Unmatched junction bases numbered 8, after V lost 4 bases and J lost 3 bases. The CDR3 region has the DNA TGTGCCAGCAGCTCCCCCCAGCGGGACTACACCGGGGAGCTGTTTTTT. As protein: CASSSPQRDYTGELFF.

The chain couples TRBV19 to TRBJ1-5, with TRBD1 as a possible D gene (6 bases). This CDR3 has 15 residues. V was pared by 5 bases and J by 5 bases, with 16 bases between. CDR1 is LNHDA, CDR2 SQIVND, per germline (reference sequence). DNA of the CDR3: TGTGCCAGTAGTGTCAGACAGGCAGGGGATCAGCCCCAGCATTTT. It is translated as CASSVRQAGDQPQHF.

The table lists this clone with many counts. The rearrangement joins TRBV6-6 to TRBJ2-3, with a tentative D call TRBD2 (5 bases). CDR1 is MNHNY and CDR2 is SVGAGI in the germline V gene (reference sequence). CDR3 length: 13 residues. V was trimmed by 2 bases and J by 12 bases, leaving 15 bases between them. In DNA, the CDR3 is TGTGCCAGCAGTTACCCTTTTCGGGGTGAACAGTATTTT. It encodes CASSYPFRGEQYF.

As DNA, the CDR3 is TGTGCCAGCCGGCGGGGGGGGAATTCACCCCTCCACTTT. Its protein product is CASRRGGNSPLHF. The chain employs TRBV12-3 or TRBV12-4 and TRBJ1-6; TRBD1 might be the D (5 bases). This CDR3 comprises 13 residues. Trimming took off 8 bases at V and 7 bases at J, with 12 bases between the two ends.

This chain joins TRBV10-3 and TRBJ2-7; 9 bases line up with TRBD2. CDR3 length: 14 residues. Looked up from germline, CDR1 is ENHRY and CDR2 is SYGVKD. V lost 9 bases and J lost 2; bases outside the gene matches: 8. CDR3 DNA: TGTGCCATGGCGGGAGGGGACGGAACCTACGAGCAGTACTTC. It translates to CAMAGGDGTYEQYF.

Concerning this clone: The junction departs from germline at one end; a sequencing error may be responsible. The V call is TRBV7-9, the J call TRBJ2-1, with 12 bases identical to TRBD2. The CDR3 totals 17 residues. Looked up from germline, CDR1 is SEHNR and CDR2 is FQNEAQ (reference sequence). The CDR3 region is CASSIASGGATGNEQFF. In nucleotides, the CDR3 is TGTGCCAGCAGCATAGCTAGCGGGGGGGCCACCGGCAATGAGCAGTTCTTC.

V gene TRBV19 combines with J gene TRBJ1-1, with D perhaps TRBD1 (5 bases). Trimming removed 3 bases at V and 1 base at J, with 9 bases between. CDR1 and CDR2 (germline): LNHDA, SQIVND (reference sequence). The CDR3 is 14 residues long. This chain's CDR3 is CASSIWGTNTEAFF. In nucleotides, the CDR3 is TGTGCCAGTAGTATTTGGGGCACGAACACTGAAGCTTTCTTT.